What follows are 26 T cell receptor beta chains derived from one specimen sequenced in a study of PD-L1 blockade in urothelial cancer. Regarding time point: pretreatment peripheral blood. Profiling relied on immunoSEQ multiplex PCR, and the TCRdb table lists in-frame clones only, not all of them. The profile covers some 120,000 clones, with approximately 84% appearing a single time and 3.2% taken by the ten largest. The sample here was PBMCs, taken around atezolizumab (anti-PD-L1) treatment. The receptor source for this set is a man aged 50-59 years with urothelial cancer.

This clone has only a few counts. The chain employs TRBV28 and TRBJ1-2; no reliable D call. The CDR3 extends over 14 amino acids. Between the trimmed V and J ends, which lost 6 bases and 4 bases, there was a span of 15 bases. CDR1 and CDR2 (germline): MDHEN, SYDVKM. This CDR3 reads CASSLSSAAYGYTF. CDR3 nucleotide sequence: TGTGCCAGCAGCCTGTCGTCAGCGGCCTATGGCTACACCTTC.

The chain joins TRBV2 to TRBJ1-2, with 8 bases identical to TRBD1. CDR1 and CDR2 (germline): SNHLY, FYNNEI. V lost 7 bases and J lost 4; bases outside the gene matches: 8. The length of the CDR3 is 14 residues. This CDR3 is CASNKGQEIYGYTF. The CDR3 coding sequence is TGTGCCAGCAATAAGGGACAGGAGATCTATGGCTACACCTTC.

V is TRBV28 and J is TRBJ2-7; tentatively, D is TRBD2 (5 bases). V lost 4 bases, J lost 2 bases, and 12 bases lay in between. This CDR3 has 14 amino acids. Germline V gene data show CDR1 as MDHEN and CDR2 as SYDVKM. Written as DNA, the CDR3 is TGTGCCAGCAGTTCGACGGGATCTCCCTACGAGCAGTACTTC. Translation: CASSSTGSPYEQYF.

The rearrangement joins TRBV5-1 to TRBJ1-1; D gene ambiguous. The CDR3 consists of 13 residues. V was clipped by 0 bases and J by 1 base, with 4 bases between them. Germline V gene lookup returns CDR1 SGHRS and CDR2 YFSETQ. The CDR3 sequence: CASSLDWNTEAFF. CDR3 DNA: TGCGCCAGCAGCTTGGACTGGAACACTGAAGCTTTCTTT.

The CDR3 reads CASSQGQGAGYTF. The CDR3 nucleotides read TGTGCCAGCAGCCAAGGGCAGGGGGCTGGCTACACCTTC. The V gene is TRBV4-2, the J gene TRBJ1-2; 8 nucleotides match TRBD1. Germline V gives CDR1 LGHNA, CDR2 YNFKEQ. Unmatched junction bases numbered 2, after V lost 1 base and J lost 7 bases. The CDR3 is 13 residues long.

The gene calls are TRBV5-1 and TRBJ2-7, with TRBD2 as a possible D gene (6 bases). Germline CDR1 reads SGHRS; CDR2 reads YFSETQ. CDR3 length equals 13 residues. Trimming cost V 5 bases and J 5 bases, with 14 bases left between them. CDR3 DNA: TGCGCCAGCAGGGACCGGGACTTCCACGAGCAGTACTTC. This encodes CASRDRDFHEQYF.

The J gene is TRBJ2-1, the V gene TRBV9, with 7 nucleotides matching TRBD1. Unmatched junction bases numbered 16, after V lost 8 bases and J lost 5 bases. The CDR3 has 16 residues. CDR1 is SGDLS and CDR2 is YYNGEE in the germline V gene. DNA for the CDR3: TGTGCCAGTCCTACTCCTCCGCCGGGACAGAACAATGAGCAGTTCTTC. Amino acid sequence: CASPTPPPGQNNEQFF. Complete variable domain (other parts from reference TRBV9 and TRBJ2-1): DSGVTQTPKHLITATGQRVTLRCSPRSGDLSVYWYQQSLDQGLQFLIQYYNGEERAKGNILERFSAQQFPDLHSELNLSSLELGDSALYFCASPTPPPGQNNEQFFGPGTRLTVL.

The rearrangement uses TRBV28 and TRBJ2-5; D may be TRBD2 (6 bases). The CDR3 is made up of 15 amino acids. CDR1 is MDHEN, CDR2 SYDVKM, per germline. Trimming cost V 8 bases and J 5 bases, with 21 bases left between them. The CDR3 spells CASGGAGQGSETQYF. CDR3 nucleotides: TGTGCCAGCGGTGGAGCGGGTCAGGGTTCCGAGACCCAGTACTTC.

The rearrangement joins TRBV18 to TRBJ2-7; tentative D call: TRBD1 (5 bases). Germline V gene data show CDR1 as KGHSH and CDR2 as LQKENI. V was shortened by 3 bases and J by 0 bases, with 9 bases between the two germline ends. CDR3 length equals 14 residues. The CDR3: CASSPTDTSYEQYF. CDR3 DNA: TGTGCCAGCTCACCGACAGATACCTCCTACGAGCAGTACTTC.

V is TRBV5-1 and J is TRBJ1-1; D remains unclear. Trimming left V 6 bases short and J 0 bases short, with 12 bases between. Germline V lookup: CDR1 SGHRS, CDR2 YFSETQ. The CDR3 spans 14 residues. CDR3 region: CASTQDRMNTEAFF. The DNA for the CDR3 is TGCGCCAGCACCCAGGATCGCATGAACACTGAAGCTTTCTTT. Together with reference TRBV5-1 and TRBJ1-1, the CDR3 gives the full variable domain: KAGVTQTPRYLIKTRGQQVTLSCSPISGHRSVSWYQQTPGQGLQFLFEYFSETQRNKGNFPGRFSGRQFSNSRSEMNVSTLELGDSALYLCASTQDRMNTEAFFGQGTRLTVV.

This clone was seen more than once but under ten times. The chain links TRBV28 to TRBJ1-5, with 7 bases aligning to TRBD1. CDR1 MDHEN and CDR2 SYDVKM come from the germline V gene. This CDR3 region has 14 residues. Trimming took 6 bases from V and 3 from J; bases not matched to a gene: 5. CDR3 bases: TGTGCCAGCAGCCCCACAGGGGTCAATCAGCCCCAGCATTTT. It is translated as CASSPTGVNQPQHF.

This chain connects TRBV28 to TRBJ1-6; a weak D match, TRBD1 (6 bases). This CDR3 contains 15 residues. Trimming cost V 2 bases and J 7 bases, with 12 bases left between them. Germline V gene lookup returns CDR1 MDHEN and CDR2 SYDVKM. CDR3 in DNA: TGTGCCAGCAGTTTACAGGGGCGCTTAAATTCACCCCTCCACTTT. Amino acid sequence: CASSLQGRLNSPLHF.

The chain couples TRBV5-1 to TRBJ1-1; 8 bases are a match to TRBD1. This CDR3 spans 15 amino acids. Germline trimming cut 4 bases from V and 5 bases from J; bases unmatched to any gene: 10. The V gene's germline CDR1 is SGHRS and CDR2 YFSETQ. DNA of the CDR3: TGCGCCAGCAGCCCTCAGGGGGCCGTGGGTACTGAAGCTTTCTTT. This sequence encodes CASSPQGAVGTEAFF.

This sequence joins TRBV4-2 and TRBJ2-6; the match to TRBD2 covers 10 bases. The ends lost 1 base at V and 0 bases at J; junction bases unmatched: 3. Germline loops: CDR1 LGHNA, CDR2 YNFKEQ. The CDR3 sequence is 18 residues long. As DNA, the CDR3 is TGTGCCAGCAGCCAAGGGCTAGCGGGGGTCTCTGGGGCCAACGTCCTGACTTTC. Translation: CASSQGLAGVSGANVLTF.

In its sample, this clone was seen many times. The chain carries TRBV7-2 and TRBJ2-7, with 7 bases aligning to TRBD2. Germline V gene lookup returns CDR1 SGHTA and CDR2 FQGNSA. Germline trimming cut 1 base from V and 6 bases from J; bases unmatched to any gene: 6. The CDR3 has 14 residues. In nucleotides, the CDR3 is TGTGCCAGCAGCTTAGGACTAGCTGTAACCGAGCAGTACTTC. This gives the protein CASSLGLAVTEQYF. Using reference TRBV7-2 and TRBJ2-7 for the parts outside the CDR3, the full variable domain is GAGVSQSPSNKVTEKGKDVELRCDPISGHTALYWYRQSLGQGLEFLIYFQGNSAPDKSGLPSDRFSAERTGGSVSTLTIQRTQQEDSAVYLCASSLGLAVTEQYFGPGTRLTVT.

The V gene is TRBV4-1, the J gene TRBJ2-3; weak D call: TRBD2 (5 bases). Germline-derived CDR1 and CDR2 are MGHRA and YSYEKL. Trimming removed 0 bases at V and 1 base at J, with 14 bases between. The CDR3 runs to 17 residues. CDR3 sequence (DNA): TGCGCCAGCAGCCAAGATCCCTTCGCGGGCCGCACAGATACGCAGTATTTT. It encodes CASSQDPFAGRTDTQYF.

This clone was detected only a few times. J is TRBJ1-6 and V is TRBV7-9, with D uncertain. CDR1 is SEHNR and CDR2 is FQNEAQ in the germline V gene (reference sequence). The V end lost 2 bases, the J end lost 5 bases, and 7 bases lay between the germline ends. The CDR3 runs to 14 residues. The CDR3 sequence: CASSLHTNNSPLHF. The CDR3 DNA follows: TGTGCCAGCAGCTTACACACCAATAATTCACCCCTCCACTTT.

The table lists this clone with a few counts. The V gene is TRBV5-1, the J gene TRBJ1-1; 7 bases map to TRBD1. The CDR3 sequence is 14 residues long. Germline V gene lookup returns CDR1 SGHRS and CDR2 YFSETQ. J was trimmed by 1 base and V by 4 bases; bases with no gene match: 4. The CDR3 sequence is CASSLRQGNTEAFF. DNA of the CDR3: TGCGCCAGCAGCCTGCGACAGGGGAACACTGAAGCTTTCTTT.

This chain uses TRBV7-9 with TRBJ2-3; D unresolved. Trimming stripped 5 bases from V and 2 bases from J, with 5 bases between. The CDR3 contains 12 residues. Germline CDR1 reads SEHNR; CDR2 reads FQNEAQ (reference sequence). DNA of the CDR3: TGTGCCAGCAGCGAGGCCACAGATACGCAGTATTTT. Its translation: CASSEATDTQYF.

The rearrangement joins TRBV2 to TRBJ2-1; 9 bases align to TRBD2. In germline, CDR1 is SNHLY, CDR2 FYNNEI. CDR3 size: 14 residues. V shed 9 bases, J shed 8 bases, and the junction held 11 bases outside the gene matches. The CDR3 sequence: CASVREGPFDEQFF. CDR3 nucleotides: TGTGCCAGTGTGCGGGAGGGTCCATTTGATGAGCAGTTCTTC.

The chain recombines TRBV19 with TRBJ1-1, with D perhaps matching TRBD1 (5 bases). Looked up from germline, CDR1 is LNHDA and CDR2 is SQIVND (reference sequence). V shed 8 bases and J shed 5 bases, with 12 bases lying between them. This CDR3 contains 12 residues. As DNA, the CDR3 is TGTGCCAGTGGGGCAGGGCGGACTGAAGCTTTCTTT. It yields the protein CASGAGRTEAFF.

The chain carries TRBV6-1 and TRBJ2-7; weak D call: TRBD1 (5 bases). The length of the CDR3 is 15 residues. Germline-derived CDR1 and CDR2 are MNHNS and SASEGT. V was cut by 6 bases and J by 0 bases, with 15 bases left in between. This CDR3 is CASRVRQLSSYEQYF. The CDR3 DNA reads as TGTGCCAGCAGGGTAAGACAGCTAAGCTCCTACGAGCAGTACTTC.

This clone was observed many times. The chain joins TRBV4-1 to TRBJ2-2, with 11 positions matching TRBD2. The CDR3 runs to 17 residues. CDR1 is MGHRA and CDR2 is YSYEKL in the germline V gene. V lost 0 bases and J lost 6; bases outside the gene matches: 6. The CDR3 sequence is CASSQETSGILPGELFF. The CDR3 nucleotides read TGCGCCAGCAGCCAAGAGACTAGCGGGATTTTGCCCGGGGAGCTGTTTTTT.

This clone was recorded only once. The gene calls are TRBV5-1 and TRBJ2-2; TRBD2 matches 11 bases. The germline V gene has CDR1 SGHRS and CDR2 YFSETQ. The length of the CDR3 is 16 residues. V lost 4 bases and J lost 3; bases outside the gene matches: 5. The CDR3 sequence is CASSLTSGTYTGELFF. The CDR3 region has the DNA TGCGCCAGCAGCCTGACTAGCGGGACTTACACCGGGGAGCTGTTTTTT.

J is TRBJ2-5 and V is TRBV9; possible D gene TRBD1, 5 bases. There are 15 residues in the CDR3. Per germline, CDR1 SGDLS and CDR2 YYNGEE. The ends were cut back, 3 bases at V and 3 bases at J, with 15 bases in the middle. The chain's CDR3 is CASSATRGHEETQYF. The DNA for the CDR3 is TGTGCCAGCAGCGCAACTCGCGGACACGAAGAGACCCAGTACTTC.

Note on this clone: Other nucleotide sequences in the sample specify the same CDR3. CDR3 nucleotide sequence: TGTGCCAGCAGCTCCCAGAACACAGATACGCAGTATTTT. Its translation: CASSSQNTDTQYF. The gene calls are TRBV5-4 and TRBJ2-3; no clear D. This CDR3 has 13 amino acids. In germline, CDR1 is SGHNT, CDR2 YYREEE (reference sequence). The V and J ends lost 3 bases and 2 bases respectively, with 7 bases between them.